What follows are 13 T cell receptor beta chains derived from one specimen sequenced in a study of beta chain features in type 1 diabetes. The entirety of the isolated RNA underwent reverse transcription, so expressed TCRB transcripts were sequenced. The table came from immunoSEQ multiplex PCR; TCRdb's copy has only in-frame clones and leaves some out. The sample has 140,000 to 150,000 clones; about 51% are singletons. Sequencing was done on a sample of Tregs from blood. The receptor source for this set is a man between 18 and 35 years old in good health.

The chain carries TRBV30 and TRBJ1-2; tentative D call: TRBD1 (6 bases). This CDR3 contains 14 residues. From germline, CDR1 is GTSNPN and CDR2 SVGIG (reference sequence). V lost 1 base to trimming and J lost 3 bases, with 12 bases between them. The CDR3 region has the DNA TGTGCCTGGAGTGCGGACAGATCTTACTATGGCTACACCTTC. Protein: CAWSADRSYYGYTF.

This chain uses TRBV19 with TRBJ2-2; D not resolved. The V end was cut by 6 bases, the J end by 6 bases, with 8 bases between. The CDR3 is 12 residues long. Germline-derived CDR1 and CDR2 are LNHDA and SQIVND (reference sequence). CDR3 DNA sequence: TGTGCCAGTAGGGTAGTGGCCGGGGAGCTGTTTTTT. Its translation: CASRVVAGELFF.

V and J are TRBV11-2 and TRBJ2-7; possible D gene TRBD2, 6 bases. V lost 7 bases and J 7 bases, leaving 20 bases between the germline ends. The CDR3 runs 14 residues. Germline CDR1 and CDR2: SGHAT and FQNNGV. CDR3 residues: CASNSNRLVWEQYF. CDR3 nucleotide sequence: TGTGCCAGCAACTCTAACCGACTAGTCTGGGAGCAGTACTTC.

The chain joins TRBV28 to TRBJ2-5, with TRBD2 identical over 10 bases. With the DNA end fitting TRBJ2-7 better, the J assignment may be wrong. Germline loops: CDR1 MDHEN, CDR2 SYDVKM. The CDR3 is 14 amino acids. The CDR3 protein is CASNPAGGPYEQYF. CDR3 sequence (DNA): TGTGCCAGCAATCCAGCGGGAGGGCCCTACGAGCAGTACTTC.

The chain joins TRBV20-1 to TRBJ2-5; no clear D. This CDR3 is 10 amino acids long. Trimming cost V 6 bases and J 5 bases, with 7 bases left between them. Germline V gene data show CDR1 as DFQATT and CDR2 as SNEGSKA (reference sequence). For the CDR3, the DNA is TGCAGTGCCCAACGGGAGACCCAGTACTTC. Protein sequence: CSAQRETQYF.

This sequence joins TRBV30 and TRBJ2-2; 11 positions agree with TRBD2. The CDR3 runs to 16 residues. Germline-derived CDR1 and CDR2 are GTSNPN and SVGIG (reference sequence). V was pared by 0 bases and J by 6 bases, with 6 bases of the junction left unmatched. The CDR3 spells CAWSVFVAGGAGELFF. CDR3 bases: TGTGCCTGGAGTGTTTTCGTAGCGGGAGGGGCCGGGGAGCTGTTTTTT.

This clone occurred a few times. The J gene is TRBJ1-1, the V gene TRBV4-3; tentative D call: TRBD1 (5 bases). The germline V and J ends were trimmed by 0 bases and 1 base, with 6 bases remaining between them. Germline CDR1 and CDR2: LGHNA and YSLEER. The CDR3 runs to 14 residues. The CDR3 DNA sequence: TGCGCCAGCAGCCAAGATAGGGGGAACACTGAAGCTTTCTTT. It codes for CASSQDRGNTEAFF.

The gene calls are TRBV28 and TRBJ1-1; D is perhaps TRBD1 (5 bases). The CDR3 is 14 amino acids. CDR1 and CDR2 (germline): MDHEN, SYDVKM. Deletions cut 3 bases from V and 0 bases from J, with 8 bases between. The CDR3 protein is CASSFPGLNTEAFF. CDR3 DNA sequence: TGTGCCAGCAGTTTTCCAGGGCTGAACACTGAAGCTTTCTTT. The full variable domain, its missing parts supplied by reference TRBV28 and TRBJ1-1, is DVKVTQSSRYLVKRTGEKVFLECVQDMDHENMFWYRQDPGLGLRLIYFSYDVKMKEKGDIPEGYSVSREKKERFSLILESASTNQTSMYLCASSFPGLNTEAFFGQGTRLTVV.

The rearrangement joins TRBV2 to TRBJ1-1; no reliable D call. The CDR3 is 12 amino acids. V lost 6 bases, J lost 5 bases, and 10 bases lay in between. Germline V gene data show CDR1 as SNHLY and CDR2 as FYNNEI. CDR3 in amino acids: CASSPRGTEAFF. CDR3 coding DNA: TGTGCCAGCAGCCCCCGGGGAACTGAAGCTTTCTTT.

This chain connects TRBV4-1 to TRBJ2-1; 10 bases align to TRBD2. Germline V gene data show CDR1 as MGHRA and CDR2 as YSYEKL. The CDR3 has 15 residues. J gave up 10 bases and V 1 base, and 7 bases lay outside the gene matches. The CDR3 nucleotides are TGCGCCAGCAGCCAAGGGGGACTAGCGAGGGAAGAGCAGTTCTTC. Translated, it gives CASSQGGLAREEQFF.

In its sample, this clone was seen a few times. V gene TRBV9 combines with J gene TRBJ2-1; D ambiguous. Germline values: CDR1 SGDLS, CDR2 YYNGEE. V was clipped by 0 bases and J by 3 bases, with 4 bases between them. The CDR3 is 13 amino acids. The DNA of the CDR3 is TGTGCCAGCAGCGTAGGTCGCTACAATGAGCAGTTCTTC. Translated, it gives CASSVGRYNEQFF.

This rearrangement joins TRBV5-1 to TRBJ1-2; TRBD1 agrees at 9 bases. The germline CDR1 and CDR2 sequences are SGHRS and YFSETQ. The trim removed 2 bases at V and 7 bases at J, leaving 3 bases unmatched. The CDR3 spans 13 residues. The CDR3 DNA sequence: TGCGCCAGCAGCTTACAGGGGGCTGCTGGCTACACCTTC. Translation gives CASSLQGAAGYTF.

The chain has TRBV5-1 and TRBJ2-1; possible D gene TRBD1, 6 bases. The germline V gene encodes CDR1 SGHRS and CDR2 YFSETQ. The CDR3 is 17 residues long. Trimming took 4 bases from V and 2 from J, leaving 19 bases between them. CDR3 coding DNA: TGCGCCAGCAGCCCCCCGGGGTACAGGGAAACCTACAATGAGCAGTTCTTC. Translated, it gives CASSPPGYRETYNEQFF.